This TCR beta chain originates from a study of blood T cell repertoires in COVID-19. Study details: Both acute and convalescent COVID-19 samples were obtained from the United States, Italy and Spain. T cells, B-cell-depleted T cells, or PBMCs supplied cDNA or gDNA.

Allocation to cohorts depended on clinical history reported by the participants. Cohort 3 donors were reported recovered after two negative PCRs, clearance, or symptom resolution. This CDR3 has 14 residues. The V end lost 0 bases, the J end lost 5 bases, and 11 bases lay between the germline ends. Germline assignment: CDR1 SGHDT and CDR2 YYEEEE. This clone appeared a few times. Profiling relied on immunoSEQ multiplex PCR, and the TCRdb table lists in-frame clones only, not all of them. The sample yields a few hundred thousand clones, roughly 86% seen once. This rearrangement joins TRBV5-6 to TRBJ1-1; possible D gene TRBD1, 6 bases. Sequences were obtained from PBMCs or T cells enriched from blood (not recorded which). The sequence was obtained from a woman aged 18-29 years who had recovered from COVID-19. The CDR3 nucleotides read TGTGCCAGCAGCTTGGTATTAGGGGGAACTGAAGCTTTCTTT. Protein: CASSLVLGGTEAFF.